This entry describes one T cell receptor beta chain. Trimming removed 3 bases from V and 6 bases from J; junction bases left unmatched: 7. This CDR3 region has 15 residues. The germline V gene has CDR1 LGHDT and CDR2 YNNKEL (reference sequence). This specimen comes from a study of blood T cell repertoires in COVID-19. Whole-study context: There were acute and convalescent COVID-19 samples, and they came from the United States, Italy and Spain. From T cells, B-cell-depleted T cells, or PBMCs came the material, which was cDNA or gDNA.

In the source study's methods: Estimation of nucleated cell counts was performed using reference gene primer amplification. Clones were sequenced by immunoSEQ multiplex PCR, and TCRdb holds only the in-frame ones, with some missing. The D gene and trimming were derived from the DNA, and the V and J assignments and clone size from that table. Among 90,000 to 150,000 clones listed, less than 90% were seen once. The sequence was collected from an elderly man with acute or convalescent COVID-19. Sequenced material: peripheral blood. The chain carries TRBV3-1 (or the pseudogene TRBV3-2) and TRBJ1-5; 8 bases align to TRBD1. CDR3 bases: TGTGCCAGCAGCCAGGACAGGGCGTATGGTCAGCCCCAGCATTTT. Its translation: CASSQDRAYGQPQHF.